This T cell receptor beta chain derives from a study of CD8 T cells in Susac syndrome. The wider study: Within the sequenced Susac syndrome patient group, over five exhibited active disease and under 10 were in remission. When blood was collected, patients with Susac syndrome were therapy-naive, were taking corticosteroids, or were receiving intravenous immunoglobulin alone. Overall study results and limits: Across the total CD8+ repertoires, 15 to 20 Susac-specific public clones were detected, and across the CD8+ TEMRA repertoires, roughly 5 such clones were detected.

The RNA input was roughly 0.45 to 1 ug, and it was reverse transcribed with random hexamers. MiXCR was run by TCRdb on the immunoSEQ multiplex PCR reads, yielding one entry per CDR3 protein. The repertoire holds under 200,000 distinct CDR3 sequences, with 95% as singletons. Of note for this clonotype: No antigen is known for it.

Negative isolation was used for CD8+ and CD4+ T cells and FACS enrichment for TEMRA cells. The V segment lost 0 bases and the J segment 5 bases; nucleotides outside the gene matches: 1. Germline values: CDR1 SGDLS, CDR2 YYNGEE. The length of the CDR3 is 15 residues. The TCR originated in a human donor with Susac syndrome. The V call is TRBV9, the J call TRBJ2-5; TRBD2 matches at 13 bases. The sample consisted of CD8+ T cells from PBMCs. Here the CDR3 DNA reads TGTGCCAGCAGCGTAGCGACTAGCGGGAGGGAGACCCAGTACTTC. It specifies CASSVATSGRETQYF.